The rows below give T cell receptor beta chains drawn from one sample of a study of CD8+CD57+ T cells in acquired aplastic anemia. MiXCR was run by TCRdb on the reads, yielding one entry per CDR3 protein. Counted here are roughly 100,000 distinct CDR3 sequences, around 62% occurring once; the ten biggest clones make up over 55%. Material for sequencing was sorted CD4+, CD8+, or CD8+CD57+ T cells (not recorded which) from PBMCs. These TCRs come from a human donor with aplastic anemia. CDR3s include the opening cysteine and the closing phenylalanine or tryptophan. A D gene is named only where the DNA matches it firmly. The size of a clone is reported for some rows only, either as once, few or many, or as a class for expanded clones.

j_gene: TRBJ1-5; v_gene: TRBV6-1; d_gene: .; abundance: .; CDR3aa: CASSQHSNQPQHF; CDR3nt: TGTGCCAGCAGCCAGCATAGCAATCAGCCCCAGCATTTT
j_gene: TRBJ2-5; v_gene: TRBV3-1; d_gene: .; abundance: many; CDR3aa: CASSQGVGGAETQYF; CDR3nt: TGTGCCAGCAGCCAAGGGGTAGGGGGGGCAGAGACCCAGTACTTC
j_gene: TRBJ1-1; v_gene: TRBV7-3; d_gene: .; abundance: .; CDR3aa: CASSQLTLRNTEAFF; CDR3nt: TGTGCCAGCAGCCAACTAACCCTCAGGAACACTGAAGCTTTCTTT
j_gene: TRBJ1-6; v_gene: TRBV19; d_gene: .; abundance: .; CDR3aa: CASSTDSYPRSPLHF; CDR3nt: TGTGCCAGTAGTACCGACAGCTACCCACGGTCACCCCTCCACTTT
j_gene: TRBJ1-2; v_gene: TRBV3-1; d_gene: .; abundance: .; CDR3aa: CASSPGLRRYGYTF; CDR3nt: TGTGCCAGCAGTCCGGGACTCCGGCGCTATGGCTACACCTTC
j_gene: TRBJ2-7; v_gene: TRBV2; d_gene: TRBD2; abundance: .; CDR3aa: CASSDWASGIYEQYF; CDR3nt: TGTGCCAGCAGTGATTGGGCTAGCGGGATCTACGAGCAGTACTTC
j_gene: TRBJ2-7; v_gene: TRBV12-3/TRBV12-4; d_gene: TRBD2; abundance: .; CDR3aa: CASSSLGGLAGGPGDEQYF; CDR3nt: TGTGCCAGCAGTTCTTTAGGGGGACTAGCGGGAGGGCCCGGGGACGAGCAGTACTTC
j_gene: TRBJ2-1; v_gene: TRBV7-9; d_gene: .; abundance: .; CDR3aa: CASISENEQFF; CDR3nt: TGTGCCAGCATTTCGGAGAATGAGCAGTTCTTC
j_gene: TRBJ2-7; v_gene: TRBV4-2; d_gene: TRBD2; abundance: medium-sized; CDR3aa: CASSLRLAGSYEQYF; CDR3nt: TGTGCCAGCAGCCTAAGACTAGCGGGGTCCTACGAGCAGTACTTC
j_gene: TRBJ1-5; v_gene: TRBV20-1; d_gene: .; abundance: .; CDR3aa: CSARRGNNNQPQHF; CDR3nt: TGCAGTGCTAGGCGAGGGAATAACAATCAGCCCCAGCATTTT
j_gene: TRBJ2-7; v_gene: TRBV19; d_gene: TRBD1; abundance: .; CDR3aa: CASSIPGQGTYEQYF; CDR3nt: TGTGCCAGTAGTATCCCGGGACAGGGAACCTACGAGCAGTACTTC
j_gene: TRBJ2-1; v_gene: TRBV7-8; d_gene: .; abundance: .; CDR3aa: CASSDSGLLQFF; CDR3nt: TGTGCCAGCAGTGATAGTGGGTTACTCCAGTTCTTC
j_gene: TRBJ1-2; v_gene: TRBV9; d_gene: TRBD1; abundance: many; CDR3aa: CASSVGRAGGGFNYGYTF; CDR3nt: TGTGCCAGCAGCGTAGGGAGGGCAGGGGGCGGCTTTAACTATGGCTACACCTTC
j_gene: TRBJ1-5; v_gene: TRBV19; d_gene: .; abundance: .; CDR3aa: CASSPTDGGNNQPQHF; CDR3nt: TGTGCCAGTAGTCCAACGGACGGGGGGAACAATCAGCCCCAGCATTTT
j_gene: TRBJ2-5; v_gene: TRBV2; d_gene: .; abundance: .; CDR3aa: CASSGGRNKVQYF; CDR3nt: TGTGCCAGCAGTGGGGGCAGGAACAAGGTCCAGTACTTC
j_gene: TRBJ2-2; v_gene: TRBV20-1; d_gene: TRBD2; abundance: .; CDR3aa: CSAKKRGDTGELFF; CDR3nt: TGCAGTGCAAAGAAGCGGGGGGACACCGGGGAGCTGTTTTTT
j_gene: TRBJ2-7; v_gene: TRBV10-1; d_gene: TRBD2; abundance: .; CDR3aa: CASSPGLGAEQYF; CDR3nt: TGCGCCAGCAGTCCCGGACTAGGGGCCGAGCAGTACTTC
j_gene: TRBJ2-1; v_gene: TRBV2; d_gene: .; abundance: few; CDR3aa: CASRYRVLQGNEQFF; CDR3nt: TGTGCCAGCAGGTACAGGGTTCTACAGGGCAATGAGCAGTTCTTC
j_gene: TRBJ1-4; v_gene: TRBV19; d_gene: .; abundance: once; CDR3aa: CASSLGTLHMNQLFF; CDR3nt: TGTGCCAGTAGTCTGGGGACACTACATATGAACCAACTGTTTTTT
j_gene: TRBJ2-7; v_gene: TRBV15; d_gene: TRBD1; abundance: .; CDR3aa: CATSPGTGAAEQYF; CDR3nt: TGTGCCACCAGCCCCGGGACAGGGGCAGCCGAGCAGTACTTC
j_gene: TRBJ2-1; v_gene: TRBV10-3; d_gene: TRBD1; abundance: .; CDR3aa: CAISTTGNSYNEQFF; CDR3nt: TGTGCCATCAGTACGACAGGGAATTCCTACAATGAGCAGTTCTTC
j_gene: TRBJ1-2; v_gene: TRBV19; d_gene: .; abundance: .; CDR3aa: CASSIIGNYGYTF; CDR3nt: TGTGCCAGTAGTATTATTGGCAACTATGGCTACACCTTC
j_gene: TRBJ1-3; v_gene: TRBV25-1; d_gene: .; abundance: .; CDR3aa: CATTSISGNTIYF; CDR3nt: TGTGCCACCACCTCTATCTCTGGAAACACCATATATTTT
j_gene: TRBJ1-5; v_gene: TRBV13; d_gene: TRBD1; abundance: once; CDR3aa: CASSRQGEGNQPQHF; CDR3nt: TGTGCCAGCTCCCGACAGGGGGAGGGCAATCAGCCCCAGCATTTT
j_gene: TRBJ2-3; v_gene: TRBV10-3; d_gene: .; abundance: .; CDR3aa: CATTAGTVALEYF; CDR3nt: TGTGCTACGACTGCGGGGACAGTAGCTTTGGAGTATTTT
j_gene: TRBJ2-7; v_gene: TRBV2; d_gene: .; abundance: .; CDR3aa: CASSEGAGGLYEQYF; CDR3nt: TGTGCCAGCAGTGAAGGGGCAGGGGGGCTCTACGAGCAGTACTTC
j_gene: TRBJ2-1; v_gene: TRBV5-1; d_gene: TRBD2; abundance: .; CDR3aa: CASTSGGVDNEQFF; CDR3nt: TGTGCCAGCACTAGCGGGGGGGTAGACAATGAGCAGTTCTTC
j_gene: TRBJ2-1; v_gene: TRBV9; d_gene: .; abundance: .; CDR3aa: CASSVVYNEQFF; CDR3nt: TGTGCCAGCAGCGTAGTATACAATGAGCAGTTCTTC
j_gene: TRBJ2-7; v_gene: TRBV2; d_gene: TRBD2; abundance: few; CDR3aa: CATGTSGYEQYF; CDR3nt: TGTGCCACCGGGACTAGCGGCTACGAGCAGTACTTC
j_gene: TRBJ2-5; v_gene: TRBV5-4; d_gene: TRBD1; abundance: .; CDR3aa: CASSFQTWTGERETQYF; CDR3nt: TGTGCCAGCAGCTTCCAAACCTGGACAGGGGAGCGAGAGACCCAGTACTTC
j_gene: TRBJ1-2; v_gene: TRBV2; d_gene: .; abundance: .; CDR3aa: CASSESGIYGYTF; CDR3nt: TGTGCCAGCAGTGAAAGCGGGATATATGGCTACACCTTC
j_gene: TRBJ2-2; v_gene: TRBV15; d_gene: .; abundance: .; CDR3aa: CATSRFPGTANTGELFF; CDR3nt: TGTGCCACCAGCAGATTTCCCGGGACGGCGAACACCGGGGAGCTGTTTTTT
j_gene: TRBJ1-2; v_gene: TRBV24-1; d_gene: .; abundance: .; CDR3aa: CATSFQGQGYTF; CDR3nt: TGTGCCACCAGTTTTCAGGGGCAAGGCTACACCTTC
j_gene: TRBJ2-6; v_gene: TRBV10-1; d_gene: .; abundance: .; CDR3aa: CASSESGAGANVLTF; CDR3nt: TGCGCCAGCAGTGAGTCCGGGGCCGGGGCCAACGTCCTGACTTTC
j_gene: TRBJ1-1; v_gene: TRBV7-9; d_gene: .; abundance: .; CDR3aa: CASSFGLSYEAFF; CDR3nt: TGTGCCAGCAGCTTCGGCCTTTCTTACGAAGCTTTCTTT
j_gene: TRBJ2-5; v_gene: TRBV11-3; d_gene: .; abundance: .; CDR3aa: CASSLGRTLGETQYF; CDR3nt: TGTGCCAGCAGCTTAGGGAGGACTTTAGGAGAGACCCAGTACTTC
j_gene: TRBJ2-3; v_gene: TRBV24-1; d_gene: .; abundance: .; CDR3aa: CATSDSGQTYTDTQYF; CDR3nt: TGTGCCACCAGTGATTCAGGGCAGACCTACACAGATACGCAGTATTTT
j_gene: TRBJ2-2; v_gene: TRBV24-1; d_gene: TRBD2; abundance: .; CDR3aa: CASQRGSGRDTGELFF; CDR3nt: TGTGCCTCTCAGAGGGGGTCCGGGAGGGATACCGGGGAGCTGTTTTTT
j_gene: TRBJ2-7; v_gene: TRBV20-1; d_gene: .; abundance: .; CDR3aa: CSARSPQGFLEQYF; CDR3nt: TGCAGTGCTAGAAGCCCACAGGGTTTCCTCGAGCAGTACTTC
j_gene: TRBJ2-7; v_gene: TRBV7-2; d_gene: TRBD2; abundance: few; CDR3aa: CASSFRTSGGYEQYF; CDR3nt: TGTGCCAGCAGCTTCCGGACTAGCGGGGGGTACGAGCAGTACTTC
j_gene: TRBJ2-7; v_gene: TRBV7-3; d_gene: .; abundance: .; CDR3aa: CASSFYEQYF; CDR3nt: TGTGCCAGCAGTTTCTACGAGCAGTACTTC
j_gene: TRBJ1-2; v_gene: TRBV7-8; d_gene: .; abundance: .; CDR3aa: CASSYGLRGYTF; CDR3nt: TGTGCCAGCAGCTACGGTTTACGGGGCTACACCTTC
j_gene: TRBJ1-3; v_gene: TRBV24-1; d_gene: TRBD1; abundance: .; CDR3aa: CATSDQETGEGNTIYF; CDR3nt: TGTGCCACCAGTGACCAAGAGACAGGGGAGGGAAACACCATATATTTT
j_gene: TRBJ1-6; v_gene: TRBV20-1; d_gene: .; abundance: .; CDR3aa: CSARGGDSPLHF; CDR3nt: TGCAGTGCTAGAGGGGGGGATTCACCCCTCCACTTT
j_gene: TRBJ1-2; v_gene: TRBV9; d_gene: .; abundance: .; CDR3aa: CASSVGGGDYGYTF; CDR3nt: TGTGCCAGCAGCGTAGGAGGGGGAGACTATGGCTACACCTTC
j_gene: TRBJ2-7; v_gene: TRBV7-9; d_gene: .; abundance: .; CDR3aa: CASSLVEGPYEQYF; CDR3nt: TGTGCCAGCAGCTTAGTGGAGGGCCCCTACGAGCAGTACTTC
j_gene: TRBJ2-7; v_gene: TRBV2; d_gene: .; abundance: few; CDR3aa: CASSENRDANYEQYF; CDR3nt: TGTGCCAGCAGTGAAAACAGGGATGCTAACTACGAGCAGTACTTC
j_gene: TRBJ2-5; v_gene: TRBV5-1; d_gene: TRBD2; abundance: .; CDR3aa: CASSLASGRQETQYF; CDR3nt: TGCGCCAGCAGCTTGGCTAGCGGGAGACAGGAGACCCAGTACTTC
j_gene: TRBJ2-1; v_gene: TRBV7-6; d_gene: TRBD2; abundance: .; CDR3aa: CASSLASGTSGILLYNEQFF; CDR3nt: TGTGCCAGCAGCTTAGCTTCTGGGACTAGCGGGATTCTGTTATACAATGAGCAGTTCTTC
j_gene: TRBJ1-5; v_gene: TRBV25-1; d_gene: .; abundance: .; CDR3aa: CASSEYRAQPQHF; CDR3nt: TGTGCCAGCAGTGAATATAGGGCCCAGCCCCAGCATTTT
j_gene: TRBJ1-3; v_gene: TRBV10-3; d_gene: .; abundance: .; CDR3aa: CAIGESVGGTGNTIYF; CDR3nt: TGTGCCATCGGTGAGTCCGTGGGAGGGACTGGAAACACCATATATTTT
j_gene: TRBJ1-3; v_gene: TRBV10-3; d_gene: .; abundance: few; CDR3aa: CAISDSSGNTIYF; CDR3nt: TGTGCCATCAGTGACAGCTCTGGAAACACCATATATTTT
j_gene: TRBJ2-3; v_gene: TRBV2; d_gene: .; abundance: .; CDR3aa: CASSEGSMVDTQYF; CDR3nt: TGTGCCAGCAGTGAAGGTTCTATGGTAGATACGCAGTATTTT
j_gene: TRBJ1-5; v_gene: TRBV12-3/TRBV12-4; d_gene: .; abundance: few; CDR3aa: CASSPWHSNQPQHF; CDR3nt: TGTGCCAGCAGCCCTTGGCATAGCAATCAGCCCCAGCATTTT
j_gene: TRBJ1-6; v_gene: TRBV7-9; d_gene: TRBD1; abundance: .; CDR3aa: CASSAQGPDSPLHF; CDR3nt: TGTGCCAGCAGCGCACAGGGGCCGGATTCACCCCTCCACTTT
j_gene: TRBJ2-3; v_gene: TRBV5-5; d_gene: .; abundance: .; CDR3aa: CASSMGFPSTDTQYF; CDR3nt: TGTGCCAGCAGCATGGGATTCCCTAGCACAGATACGCAGTATTTT
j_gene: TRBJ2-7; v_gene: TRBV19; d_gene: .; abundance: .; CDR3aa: CASSIGQEAYEQYF; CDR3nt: TGTGCCAGTAGTATAGGACAGGAAGCCTACGAGCAGTACTTC
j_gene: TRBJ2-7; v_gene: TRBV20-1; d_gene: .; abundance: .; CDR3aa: CSAHSYGSSYEQYF; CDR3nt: TGCAGTGCTCACAGCTATGGGAGCTCCTACGAGCAGTACTTC